A single sample is the source of the 28 T cell receptor beta chains below, sequenced in a study of CD4 T cells in relation to SARS-CoV-2 and coronaviruses. The protocol was immunoSEQ multiplex PCR, while the TCRdb copy is restricted to in-frame clones and leaves out a portion. The sample includes just over 15,000 clones, 78% of them seen just once. CD4+ T cells from unexposed donors were obtained before the COVID-19 pandemic (2011-2018). After more than eight days of culture, CD4+ T cells were isolated. Antigen specificity for these receptors is unknown. Sequenced input: CD4+ T cells from PBMCs, cultured in vitro. These receptors were taken from a human donor in good health.

The J gene is TRBJ2-1, the V gene TRBV7-2; possibly TRBD2 for D (6 bases). CDR1 SGHTA and CDR2 FQGNSA come from the germline V gene. V lost 5 bases and J 0 bases, leaving 11 bases between the germline ends. The CDR3 is 15 amino acids. In DNA, the CDR3 is TGTGCCAGCAGCCCGGAGGGGAGCTCCTACAATGAGCAGTTCTTC. This gives the protein CASSPEGSSYNEQFF.

The rearrangement uses TRBV30 and TRBJ1-3; unclear D gene. V shed 5 bases and J shed 2 bases, with 7 bases lying between them. This CDR3 contains 12 residues. Germline V CDR1 and CDR2: GTSNPN, SVGIG (reference sequence). The CDR3 region is CAWGNPGNTIYF. CDR3 DNA: TGTGCCTGGGGCAATCCTGGAAACACCATATATTTT. The full variable domain, with the rest looked up from reference TRBV30 and TRBJ1-3, is SQTIHQWPATLVQPVGSPLSLECTVEGTSNPNLYWYRQAAGRGLQLLFYSVGIGQISSEVPQNLSASRPQDRQFILSSKKLLLSDSGFYLCAWGNPGNTIYFGEGSWLTVV.

The V and J genes are TRBV19 and TRBJ1-2; D unclear. The V end lost 4 bases, the J end lost 8 bases, and 14 bases lay between the germline ends. Germline CDR1 LNHDA, CDR2 SQIVND (reference sequence). The CDR3 spans 13 residues. The CDR3 sequence is CASSKADSMGYTF. CDR3 in DNA: TGTGCCAGTAGTAAGGCGGACTCTATGGGCTACACCTTC. The variable domain in full, with the rest retrieved from reference TRBV19 and TRBJ1-2, is DGGITQSPKYLFRKEGQNVTLSCEQNLNHDAMYWYRQDPGQGLRLIYYSQIVNDFQKGDIAEGYSVSREKKESFPLTVTSAQKNPTAFYLCASSKADSMGYTFGSGTRLTVV.

This clone was picked up one time. The V call is TRBV2, the J call TRBJ2-5; 10 positions agree with TRBD2. Germline CDR1 reads SNHLY; CDR2 reads FYNNEI. This CDR3 has 16 residues. Trimming took 6 bases from V and 4 from J; bases not matched to a gene: 11. DNA for the CDR3: TGTGCCAGCAGAGGACTAGCGGAGCCGGTGAGAGAGACCCAGTACTTC. The encoded protein is CASRGLAEPVRETQYF.

The chain combines TRBV28 with TRBJ1-1, with 8 bases identical to TRBD1. V trimming: 5 bases; J trimming: 10 bases; junction bases outside the gene matches: 6. Germline values: CDR1 MDHEN, CDR2 SYDVKM. The CDR3 loop spans 12 amino acids. Here the CDR3 DNA reads TGTGCCAGCAGTCCTCGGACAGGGCGAGCTTTCTTT. Encoded protein: CASSPRTGRAFF.

This chain joins TRBV27 and TRBJ2-7, with D tentatively TRBD2 (6 bases). Germline CDR1 MNHEY, CDR2 SMNVEV (reference sequence). V lost 5 bases and J 6 bases, leaving 14 bases between the germline ends. The CDR3 totals 13 residues. DNA for the CDR3: TGTGCCAGCAGTCCGCATCACGGGGGCGAGCAGTACTTC. Amino acids: CASSPHHGGEQYF.

CDR3 in DNA: TGTGCCAGCAGTGAATGGGGGCGGGAGAACTACGAGCAGTACTTC. Translating it yields CASSEWGRENYEQYF. This chain joins TRBV2 and TRBJ2-7; D may be TRBD2 (7 bases). Trimming removed 2 bases from V and 3 bases from J, with 14 bases in between. CDR3 length: 15 amino acids. Looked up from germline, CDR1 is SNHLY and CDR2 is FYNNEI.

The rearrangement joins TRBV5-1 to TRBJ2-5; D call uncertain. Germline loops: CDR1 SGHRS, CDR2 YFSETQ. Trimming removed 2 bases at V and 5 bases at J, with 13 bases between. The CDR3 is 14 amino acids. CDR3 coding DNA: TGCGCCAGCAGCTTCTCCGGTAATGCGGAGACCCAGTACTTC. Translating gives CASSFSGNAETQYF.

The chain is built from TRBV12-3 or TRBV12-4 and TRBJ1-2, with D uncertain. The CDR3 runs to 11 residues. Trimming removed 4 bases at V and 8 bases at J, with 8 bases between. CDR3 sequence reads: CASSYKSGYTF. DNA for the CDR3: TGTGCCAGCAGTTACAAAAGCGGCTACACCTTC.

The CDR3 spells CASSPRSQGSVLQTQYF. DNA for the CDR3: TGTGCCAGCTCACCACGTTCTCAGGGCTCGGTACTTCAGACCCAGTACTTC. The chain is built from TRBV18 and TRBJ2-5; D is possibly TRBD1 (5 bases). The CDR3 is made up of 17 amino acids. V dropped 1 base and J dropped 6 bases, with 21 bases sitting between them. Germline V gene data show CDR1 as KGHSH and CDR2 as LQKENI. The variable domain in full, with the rest retrieved from reference TRBV18 and TRBJ2-5, is NAGVMQNPRHLVRRRGQEARLRCSPMKGHSHVYWYRQLPEEGLKFMVYLQKENIIDESGMPKERFSAEFPKEGPSILRIQQVVRGDSAAYFCASSPRSQGSVLQTQYFGPGTRLLVL.

This clone was seen more than once but under ten times. The chain links TRBV6-5 to TRBJ2-7; TRBD2 matches at 9 bases. The CDR3 is 16 residues long. In germline, CDR1 is MNHEY, CDR2 SVGAGI. With V trimmed by 0 bases and J by 2 bases, 5 bases remained unmatched. CDR3: CASSYSSQRGAYEQYF. For the CDR3, the DNA is TGTGCCAGCAGTTACTCTAGCCAGCGGGGGGCCTACGAGCAGTACTTC.

The chain couples TRBV9 to TRBJ2-2; 8 bases fit TRBD2. Trimming at V came to 2 bases and at J to 2 bases, leaving 2 bases not matched to a gene. Germline V lookup: CDR1 SGDLS, CDR2 YYNGEE. The CDR3 totals 15 residues. CDR3 amino acids: CASSVSGTNTGELFF. CDR3 DNA: TGTGCCAGCAGCGTTAGCGGGACAAACACCGGGGAGCTGTTTTTT.

The J gene is TRBJ1-3, the V gene TRBV11-2; a weak D match, TRBD1 (6 bases). The germline V gene has CDR1 SGHAT and CDR2 FQNNGV. Trimming took off 5 bases at V and 0 bases at J, with 11 bases between the two ends. CDR3 length: 15 residues. The CDR3 DNA follows: TGTGCCAGCAGCGACACAGGGAGCTCTGGAAACACCATATATTTT. Translation: CASSDTGSSGNTIYF.

This clone was recorded once. This chain links TRBV5-1 with TRBJ2-5; D possibly matches TRBD1 or TRBD2 (5 bases each). The CDR3 has 14 residues. Trimming took off 0 bases at V and 0 bases at J, with 6 bases between the two ends. The germline V gene encodes CDR1 SGHRS and CDR2 YFSETQ. The CDR3 region is CASSLGGNQETQYF. The CDR3 region has the DNA TGCGCCAGCAGCTTGGGGGGGAACCAAGAGACCCAGTACTTC.

The chain employs TRBV5-5 and TRBJ2-5; TRBD1 matches 8 bases. CDR3 length equals 17 residues. CDR1 and CDR2 from the germline V gene are SGHKS and YYEKEE (reference sequence). V trimming: 3 bases; J trimming: 1 base; junction bases outside the gene matches: 11. The CDR3 DNA reads as TGTGCCAGCAGCTCACGCCCACAGGGGGTTCCCCAAGAGACCCAGTACTTC. Translated: CASSSRPQGVPQETQYF. Supplemented by reference TRBV5-5 and TRBJ2-5, the full variable domain reads DAGVTQSPTHLIKTRGQQVTLRCSPISGHKSVSWYQQVLGQGPQFIFQYYEKEERGRGNFPDRFSARQFPNYSSELNVNALLLGDSALYLCASSSRPQGVPQETQYFGPGTRLLVL.

This chain connects TRBV5-4 to TRBJ2-7; D gene uncertain. The V and J ends lost 4 bases and 1 base respectively, with 9 bases between them. Germline V CDR1 and CDR2: SGHNT, YYREEE (reference sequence). The CDR3 loop spans 13 amino acids. The DNA for the CDR3 is TGTGCCAGCAGCCTGGCTTGGTCCTACGAGCAGTACTTC. This sequence encodes CASSLAWSYEQYF.

This chain uses TRBV6-5 with TRBJ2-3; TRBD2 matches 8 bases. The germline V gene has CDR1 MNHEY and CDR2 SVGAGI. The CDR3 spans 15 residues. Trimming cost V 6 bases and J 4 bases; bases outside gene matches: 9. In DNA form, the CDR3 reads TGTGCCAGCAGCGCCCCAGCGGGAGAACCAGATACGCAGTATTTT. Residues: CASSAPAGEPDTQYF.

This clone was counted once. The rearrangement links TRBV12-3 or TRBV12-4 to TRBJ2-1; a possible D gene is TRBD1 (6 bases). Trimming stripped 4 bases from V and 7 bases from J, with 11 bases between. The CDR3 has 13 residues. The CDR3 sequence is CASSSPRGNEQFF. DNA of the CDR3: TGTGCCAGCAGTTCCCCTAGGGGGAATGAGCAGTTCTTC.

The chain recombines TRBV7-9 with TRBJ1-2; D ambiguous. The CDR3 spans 14 residues. Trimming took off 3 bases at V and 9 bases at J, with 17 bases between the two ends. The V gene's germline CDR1 is SEHNR and CDR2 FQNEAQ (reference sequence). The CDR3 coding sequence is TGTGCCAGCAGCTTCGAGGCAATCTCCAGAAGCTACACCTTC. Its translation is CASSFEAISRSYTF.

This clone was seen once. The gene calls are TRBV6-1 and TRBJ2-2, with a possible D match to TRBD1 (5 bases). Germline lookup yields CDR1 MNHNS and CDR2 SASEGT. The CDR3 extends over 17 amino acids. V was shortened by 4 bases and J by 4 bases, with 19 bases between the two germline ends. The CDR3 DNA reads TGTGCCAGCAGTGTACAGGATGCCCAAGAGATCACCGGGGAGCTGTTTTTT. It yields the protein CASSVQDAQEITGELFF.

V usage is TRBV7-9 and J usage is TRBJ2-2; 7 nucleotides match TRBD2. Per the germline V gene, CDR1 is SEHNR and CDR2 is FQNEAQ (reference sequence). The CDR3 has 17 amino acids. V was clipped by 1 base and J by 1 base; unmatched bases: 6. CDR3 amino acids: CASSLGLAGENTGELFF. The DNA for the CDR3 is TGTGCCAGCAGCTTAGGTCTCGCGGGAGAGAACACCGGGGAGCTGTTTTTT.

The chain employs TRBV4-1 and TRBJ1-2; D unresolved. The V and J ends lost 10 bases and 8 bases respectively, with 17 bases between them. CDR3 length equals 12 residues. Germline-derived CDR1 and CDR2 are MGHRA and YSYEKL. DNA of the CDR3: TGCGCCACTACCCGATCGGGCGGGGGCTACACCTTC. Translated: CATTRSGGGYTF.

This clone turned up a few times. The chain employs TRBV11-3 and TRBJ2-1, with D possibly TRBD2 on 6 matching bases. The CDR3 is made up of 12 amino acids. In germline, CDR1 is SGHNT, CDR2 YENEEA. The V end was cut by 5 bases, the J end by 14 bases, with 16 bases between. Here the CDR3 reads CASSDEAGVKFF. The CDR3 DNA sequence: TGTGCCAGCAGCGATGAAGCGGGCGTCAAGTTCTTC.

CDR3 nucleotides: TGTGCCAGCAGCTTTCGGAATCGGGATGAGCAGTTCTTC. It yields the protein CASSFRNRDEQFF. The chain carries TRBV7-2 and TRBJ2-1; D is uncertain. CDR1 and CDR2 (germline): SGHTA, FQGNSA. The V and J ends lost 3 bases and 8 bases respectively, with 11 bases between them. CDR3 length: 13 amino acids.

The chain links TRBV25-1 to TRBJ2-7; 7 bases are a match to TRBD1. V lost 2 bases, J lost 5 bases, and 3 bases stayed unmatched. Germline V CDR1 and CDR2: MGHDK, SYGVNS. The CDR3 covers 13 residues. The CDR3: CASSEVGTDEQYF. CDR3 DNA sequence: TGTGCCAGCAGTGAAGTCGGGACAGACGAGCAGTACTTC.

The chain joins TRBV5-1 to TRBJ1-5, with no clear D. Trimming stripped 1 base from V and 8 bases from J, with 10 bases between. The CDR3 extends over 13 amino acids. Germline-derived CDR1 and CDR2 are SGHRS and YFSETQ. This chain's CDR3 is CASSLTVSEPQHF. CDR3 nucleotides: TGCGCCAGCAGCTTGACCGTCTCGGAGCCCCAGCATTTT.

The chain links TRBV2 to TRBJ1-6; 8 nucleotides line up with TRBD1. With V trimmed by 0 bases and J by 11 bases, 12 bases remained unmatched. Looked up from germline, CDR1 is SNHLY and CDR2 is FYNNEI. The CDR3 has 17 residues. The CDR3 sequence is CASSEAIPGGAGAPLHF. In DNA, the CDR3 is TGTGCCAGCAGTGAAGCGATTCCAGGGGGCGCCGGGGCACCCCTCCACTTT.

This rearrangement joins TRBV10-3 to TRBJ2-1; D is undetermined. The CDR3 spans 11 residues. Trimming left V 3 bases short and J 7 bases short, with 4 bases between. CDR1 ENHRY and CDR2 SYGVKD come from the germline V gene. CDR3 DNA: TGTGCCATCAGTGATCGGAATGAGCAGTTCTTC. Amino acids: CAISDRNEQFF.